These 13 T cell receptor beta chains originate from one sample sequenced in a study of cytotoxic CD8 clonotypes in ibrutinib-treated CLL. The assay was immunoSEQ multiplex PCR, and TCRdb's table has in-frame clones only and misses some. The data contain about 45,000 clones, around 68% of them seen just once; the ten biggest clones take up roughly 13%. The sample consisted of PBMCs, taken after 12 months of ibrutinib treatment. These receptor sequences come from a human donor with chronic lymphocytic leukemia.

This clone was seen a handful of times. The chain uses TRBV19 and TRBJ1-2; tentatively, D is TRBD1 (6 bases). V was shortened by 1 base and J by 9 bases, with 24 bases between the two germline ends. CDR1 and CDR2 from the germline V gene are LNHDA and SQIVND (reference sequence). This CDR3 is 17 amino acids long. CDR3 sequence: CASSIGGGPYTGNRYTF. The CDR3 coding sequence is TGTGCCAGTAGTATAGGAGGGGGACCGTACACGGGGAATCGCTACACCTTC.

The rearrangement links TRBV6-1 to TRBJ1-2, with D unclear. The CDR3 is 16 residues long. V shed 3 bases and J shed 2 bases, with 16 bases lying between them. CDR1 is MNHNS, CDR2 SASEGT, per germline. CDR3 nucleotide sequence: TGTGCCAGCAGTGAGCCCCTAGGACGACCGAACTATGGCTACACCTTC. Translation gives CASSEPLGRPNYGYTF.

CDR3 region: CASSLGGEFNQPQHF. CDR3 sequence (DNA): TGTGCCAGCAGCTTAGGAGGGGAATTTAATCAGCCCCAGCATTTT. The chain is built from TRBV5-4 and TRBJ1-5, with D tentatively TRBD1 (5 bases). Germline values: CDR1 SGHNT, CDR2 YYREEE (reference sequence). The CDR3 has 15 amino acids. Trimming cost V 2 bases and J 4 bases, with 13 bases left between them.

This chain uses TRBV5-1 with TRBJ1-3; 8 bases line up with TRBD1. The V and J ends lost 0 bases and 0 bases, in that order; junction bases with no gene match: 2. Germline V gene lookup returns CDR1 SGHRS and CDR2 YFSETQ. The length of the CDR3 is 16 residues. The DNA of the CDR3 is TGCGCCAGCAGCTTGGCAGGGGGCAGCTCTGGAAACACCATATATTTT. Translating it yields CASSLAGGSSGNTIYF. The full variable domain, completed using reference TRBV5-1 and TRBJ1-3, is KAGVTQTPRYLIKTRGQQVTLSCSPISGHRSVSWYQQTPGQGLQFLFEYFSETQRNKGNFPGRFSGRQFSNSRSEMNVSTLELGDSALYLCASSLAGGSSGNTIYFGEGSWLTVV.

The genes are TRBV19 and TRBJ1-6, with no clear D. This CDR3 region has 17 residues. V lost 3 bases and J lost 0, with 12 bases in between. Germline V gene lookup returns CDR1 LNHDA and CDR2 SQIVND (reference sequence). The CDR3 sequence: CASSMRQQSSYNSPLHF. The DNA of the CDR3 is TGTGCCAGTAGTATGCGACAACAGAGCTCCTATAATTCACCCCTCCACTTT.

V and J are TRBV10-1 and TRBJ2-5; 8 bases are a match to TRBD2. Germline V CDR1 and CDR2: WNHNN, SYGVQD (reference sequence). The V and J ends lost 1 base and 1 base, in that order; junction bases with no gene match: 2. The CDR3 loop spans 15 amino acids. The CDR3 DNA follows: TGCGCCAGCAGTGAGTGGCGGGGGGCCCAAGAGACCCAGTACTTC. This encodes CASSEWRGAQETQYF.

The chain carries TRBV5-1 and TRBJ2-7; the match to TRBD1 covers 10 bases. The germline gives CDR1 SGHRS, CDR2 YFSETQ. The CDR3 spans 18 residues. Trimming took 4 bases from V and 0 from J; bases not matched to a gene: 13. The CDR3 reads CASSARDRGTKSSYEQYF. In nucleotides, the CDR3 is TGCGCCAGCAGCGCCAGGGACAGGGGAACGAAGAGCTCCTACGAGCAGTACTTC.

This clone was detected once. The V call is TRBV9, the J call TRBJ2-1; 10 bases match TRBD1. The V and J ends lost 4 bases and 4 bases, in that order; junction bases with no gene match: 11. Looked up from germline, CDR1 is SGDLS and CDR2 is YYNGEE. This CDR3 spans 17 amino acids. The chain's CDR3 is CASSLRVGTGVYNEQFF. The CDR3 DNA sequence: TGTGCCAGCAGCCTTAGGGTCGGGACAGGGGTTTACAATGAGCAGTTCTTC.

This chain uses TRBV7-8 with TRBJ2-2; 8 positions match TRBD2. V dropped 1 base and J dropped 11; count of bases not matched to a gene: 12. The CDR3 consists of 16 residues. Germline V gene sequence: CDR1 SGHVS, CDR2 FQNEAQ. The CDR3 region is CASSLGGLVEPAELFF. CDR3 DNA: TGTGCCAGCAGCTTAGGGGGACTAGTTGAACCGGCTGAGCTGTTTTTT.

The V and J genes are TRBV5-1 and TRBJ1-5, with TRBD1 matching over 9 bases. Germline loops: CDR1 SGHRS, CDR2 YFSETQ. This CDR3 has 14 residues. V gave up 4 bases and J gave up 6 bases; unmatched junction bases: 5. CDR3 nucleotide sequence: TGCGCCAGCAGCACGGGGACAGGGTCTCAGCCCCAGCATTTT. Translation: CASSTGTGSQPQHF.

The chain recombines TRBV5-8 with TRBJ2-7; TRBD1 matches 9 bases. Germline trimming cut 2 bases from V and 3 bases from J; bases unmatched to any gene: 6. This CDR3 comprises 15 residues. Germline V gives CDR1 SGHTS, CDR2 YDEGEE. The CDR3 nucleotides are TGTGCCAGCAGCTTAAATCGACAGGGGGACTACGAGCAGTACTTC. Its protein is CASSLNRQGDYEQYF.

The CDR3, as DNA: TGTGCCAGCAGTGAACGCGGACAGACGTCACCCTACGAGCAGTACTTC. Translating it yields CASSERGQTSPYEQYF. The chain carries TRBV6-1 and TRBJ2-7; D perhaps matches TRBD1 (6 bases). V lost 2 bases and J 2 bases, leaving 16 bases between the germline ends. From germline, CDR1 is MNHNS and CDR2 SASEGT. The CDR3 runs to 16 residues.

The V and J genes are TRBV27 and TRBJ1-1; weak D call: TRBD1 (5 bases). Trimming took 2 bases from V and 4 from J, leaving 14 bases between them. The germline V gene has CDR1 MNHEY and CDR2 SMNVEV (reference sequence). The CDR3 covers 15 residues. Here the CDR3 reads CASSLGAGLATEAFF. The CDR3 region has the DNA TGTGCCAGCAGTTTAGGTGCGGGGCTGGCCACTGAAGCTTTCTTT.